This is a list of T cell receptor beta chains from one sample in a study of regulatory T cells in long-lasting Graves disease. TCRdb re-analysed the multiplex PCR reads in MiXCR, keeping a single row per CDR3 protein. The sample has over 300,000 distinct CDR3 sequences, around 19% seen once. The specimen was peripheral blood mononuclear cells (PBMCs), collected when the disease was refractory, from a patient treated with antithyroid drugs. All receptors derive from a female donor with Graves disease. The CDR3 runs from the conserved cysteine through the conserved F or W. Fields, in order: J gene, D gene, V gene, clone size, CDR3 length, CDR3 protein, CDR3 DNA. A D gene is named only where the DNA matches it firmly. Where a row states a size, it is once, few, many or the class of an expanded clone; other rows omit it.

J: TRBJ1-1; D: -; V: TRBV6-2/TRBV6-3; size: many; length: 13; CDR3: CASSYTVRTEAFF; DNA: TGTGCCAGCAGTTACACGGTTCGGACTGAAGCTTTCTTT
J: TRBJ1-1; D: -; V: TRBV5-1; size: -; length: 16; CDR3: CAGSNVLGTMNTEAFF; DNA: TGCGCCGGCAGCAATGTATTGGGGACCATGAACACTGAAGCTTTCTTT
J: TRBJ1-2; D: -; V: TRBV19; size: many; length: 13; CDR3: CASSRPPNYGYTF; DNA: TGTGCCAGTAGTCGGCCCCCCAACTATGGCTACACCTTC
J: TRBJ1-3; D: -; V: TRBV2; size: many; length: 13; CDR3: CASSEGARLPIYF; DNA: TGTGCCAGCAGTGAAGGGGCACGGCTCCCCATATATTTT
J: TRBJ1-2; D: TRBD1; V: TRBV9; size: many; length: 14; CDR3: CASSASGQGYGYTF; DNA: TGTGCCAGCAGCGCTTCGGGACAGGGCTATGGCTACACCTTC
J: TRBJ1-1; D: -; V: TRBV5-1; size: -; length: 14; CDR3: CASSRDYPNTEAFF; DNA: TGCGCCAGCAGCAGGGATTACCCTAACACTGAAGCTTTCTTT
J: TRBJ2-3; D: TRBD1; V: TRBV7-9; size: -; length: 15; CDR3: CASSPGTESTDTQYF; DNA: TGTGCCAGCAGCCCGGGGACAGAAAGCACAGATACGCAGTATTTT
J: TRBJ2-7; D: TRBD1; V: TRBV7-2; size: many; length: 16; CDR3: CASSLARDRAVYEQYF; DNA: TGTGCCAGCAGCTTGGCCCGGGACAGGGCCGTCTACGAGCAGTACTTC
J: TRBJ2-7; D: TRBD2; V: TRBV29-1; size: many; length: 13; CDR3: CSVRTSGRREQYF; DNA: TGCAGCGTAAGGACTAGCGGGAGGAGGGAGCAGTACTTC
J: TRBJ2-7; D: -; V: TRBV29-1; size: many; length: 11; CDR3: CSAEDRGEQYF; DNA: TGCAGCGCCGAGGACAGAGGGGAGCAGTACTTC
J: TRBJ2-5; D: -; V: TRBV4-1; size: few; length: 14; CDR3: CASSQRGDGETQYF; DNA: TGCGCCAGCAGCCAACGAGGGGATGGAGAGACCCAGTACTTC
J: TRBJ1-1; D: -; V: TRBV2; size: many; length: 16; CDR3: CASSEATGTMNTEAFF; DNA: TGTGCCAGCAGTGAAGCTACAGGGACGATGAACACTGAAGCTTTCTTT
J: TRBJ2-5; D: -; V: TRBV3-1; size: few; length: 15; CDR3: CASRPRRKAGETQYF; DNA: TGTGCCAGCAGGCCTCGGCGGAAAGCCGGGGAGACCCAGTACTTC
J: TRBJ1-2; D: TRBD1; V: TRBV19; size: many; length: 14; CDR3: CASSGTGDNYGYTF; DNA: TGTGCCAGTAGCGGGACAGGGGACAACTATGGCTACACCTTC
J: TRBJ2-5; D: TRBD2; V: TRBV18; size: many; length: 17; CDR3: CASSHGLAGDREETQYF; DNA: TGTGCCAGCTCACACGGACTAGCGGGAGACCGGGAGGAGACCCAGTACTTC
J: TRBJ2-7; D: -; V: TRBV20-1; size: -; length: 14; CDR3: CSASRLGPRDVQYF; DNA: TGCAGTGCTTCGCGGTTGGGTCCACGTGACGTTCAGTACTTC
J: TRBJ1-2; D: -; V: TRBV6-1; size: many; length: 15; CDR3: CASRPGHFTGLFYTF; DNA: TGTGCCAGCAGACCCGGACACTTCACGGGGTTGTTCTACACCTTC
J: TRBJ2-7; D: -; V: TRBV27; size: many; length: 17; CDR3: CASSLSVSATRSYEQYF; DNA: TGTGCCAGCAGTTTATCCGTCAGTGCGACTAGGTCCTACGAGCAGTACTTC
J: TRBJ2-2; D: -; V: TRBV4-1; size: -; length: 16; CDR3: CASSLMGLENTGELFF; DNA: TGCGCCAGCAGCCTAATGGGGCTAGAGAACACCGGGGAGCTGTTTTTT
J: TRBJ2-5; D: -; V: TRBV4-1; size: -; length: 13; CDR3: CASSQDLRETQYF; DNA: TGCGCCAGCAGCCAAGATCTGCGAGAGACCCAGTACTTC
J: TRBJ2-5; D: -; V: TRBV7-2; size: many; length: 15; CDR3: CASSQGGPIRETQYF; DNA: TGTGCCAGCAGCCAGGGTGGGCCCATTCGAGAGACCCAGTACTTC
J: TRBJ1-5; D: -; V: TRBV27; size: many; length: 13; CDR3: CASSTQGRQPQHF; DNA: TGTGCCAGCAGTACACAGGGTAGACAGCCCCAGCATTTT
J: TRBJ2-3; D: TRBD1; V: TRBV7-9; size: -; length: 15; CDR3: CASSSRDRGVDTQYF; DNA: TGTGCCAGCAGCTCAAGGGACAGGGGCGTAGATACGCAGTATTTT
J: TRBJ2-2; D: TRBD2; V: TRBV28; size: many; length: 16; CDR3: CASSLWGGYNTGELFF; DNA: TGTGCCAGCAGTTTATGGGGAGGGTACAACACCGGGGAGCTGTTTTTT
J: TRBJ1-2; D: TRBD1; V: TRBV10-3; size: many; length: 13; CDR3: CAIRPGQVRGYTF; DNA: TGTGCCATCAGACCGGGACAGGTACGAGGCTACACCTTC
J: TRBJ2-7; D: TRBD2; V: TRBV28; size: many; length: 15; CDR3: CAATSGRADLNEQYF; DNA: TGTGCCGCAACTAGCGGGAGGGCTGATTTAAACGAGCAGTACTTC
J: TRBJ2-6; D: -; V: TRBV24-1; size: -; length: 15; CDR3: CATSERGQGANVLTF; DNA: TGTGCCACCAGTGAGCGGGGGCAAGGGGCCAACGTCCTGACTTTC
J: TRBJ1-2; D: -; V: TRBV6-1; size: many; length: 13; CDR3: CASSEGTMAGYTF; DNA: TGTGCCAGCAGTGAAGGGACGATGGCAGGCTACACCTTC
J: TRBJ1-4; D: TRBD1; V: TRBV4-3; size: many; length: 17; CDR3: CASSHYKGQGTVEKLFF; DNA: TGCGCCAGCAGCCACTATAAGGGACAGGGGACGGTGGAAAAACTGTTTTTT
J: TRBJ2-5; D: -; V: TRBV7-2; size: many; length: 18; CDR3: CASSLGGGGHSIKETQYF; DNA: TGTGCCAGCAGCTTGGGCGGTGGGGGCCACAGTATCAAAGAGACCCAGTACTTC
J: TRBJ1-2; D: -; V: TRBV29-1; size: few; length: 12; CDR3: CSVEGQPYGYTF; DNA: TGCAGCGTTGAAGGACAGCCCTATGGCTACACCTTC
J: TRBJ1-2; D: -; V: TRBV29-1; size: few; length: 11; CDR3: CSVEKVTGYTF; DNA: TGCAGCGTTGAGAAGGTGACGGGCTACACCTTC
J: TRBJ1-1; D: -; V: TRBV11-2; size: few; length: 12; CDR3: CASDAAGTEAFF; DNA: TGTGCCAGCGACGCTGCGGGCACTGAAGCTTTCTTT
J: TRBJ2-7; D: TRBD1; V: TRBV7-2; size: many; length: 15; CDR3: CASSKGTGKDYEQYF; DNA: TGTGCCAGCAGCAAAGGGACAGGGAAGGACTACGAGCAGTACTTC
J: TRBJ2-3; D: TRBD2; V: TRBV7-2; size: -; length: 15; CDR3: CASSVIAGGADTQYF; DNA: TGTGCCAGCAGCGTGATAGCGGGGGGGGCAGATACGCAGTATTTT
J: TRBJ2-3; D: TRBD1; V: TRBV14; size: -; length: 19; CDR3: CASSQDYLETGGSTDTQYF; DNA: TGTGCCAGCAGCCAAGATTATCTCGAGACAGGGGGGAGCACAGATACGCAGTATTTT
J: TRBJ1-5; D: -; V: TRBV12-3/TRBV12-4; size: many; length: 14; CDR3: CASSLYSRYQPQHF; DNA: TGTGCCAGCAGTTTATACAGCCGCTATCAGCCCCAGCATTTT
J: TRBJ1-5; D: -; V: TRBV30; size: few; length: 15; CDR3: CAWSVPSRANQPQHF; DNA: TGTGCCTGGAGTGTCCCCTCCCGGGCTAATCAGCCCCAGCATTTT
J: TRBJ2-2; D: -; V: TRBV4-1; size: few; length: 15; CDR3: CASSQAYGAAGELFF; DNA: TGCGCCAGCAGCCAAGCATACGGGGCCGCCGGGGAGCTGTTTTTT
J: TRBJ2-7; D: -; V: TRBV11-2; size: many; length: 11; CDR3: CASRGVGEQYF; DNA: TGTGCCAGCAGGGGGGTGGGCGAGCAGTACTTC
J: TRBJ2-7; D: TRBD2; V: TRBV9; size: few; length: 15; CDR3: CASSAGTIGSYEQYF; DNA: TGTGCCAGCAGCGCCGGGACTATCGGGTCCTACGAGCAGTACTTC
J: TRBJ2-5; D: -; V: TRBV27; size: few; length: 16; CDR3: CASSFSPGQVQETQYF; DNA: TGTGCCAGCAGTTTTAGCCCGGGGCAGGTACAAGAGACCCAGTACTTC
J: TRBJ2-7; D: -; V: TRBV30; size: few; length: 13; CDR3: CAWSGTVPYEQYF; DNA: TGTGCCTGGAGTGGGACTGTACCCTACGAGCAGTACTTC
J: TRBJ1-5; D: TRBD1; V: TRBV28; size: many; length: 14; CDR3: CASSPGTGRQPQHF; DNA: TGTGCCAGCAGTCCTGGGACAGGGAGGCAGCCCCAGCATTTT
J: TRBJ2-6; D: TRBD1; V: TRBV5-1; size: -; length: 18; CDR3: CATQRAGGSSSGANVLTF; DNA: TGCGCCACCCAACGGGCAGGGGGTTCTAGCTCTGGGGCCAACGTCCTGACTTTC
J: TRBJ1-2; D: -; V: TRBV3-1; size: many; length: 14; CDR3: CASSQGWTAQGYTF; DNA: TGTGCCAGCAGCCAAGGTTGGACCGCGCAAGGCTACACCTTC
J: TRBJ1-1; D: -; V: TRBV3-1; size: many; length: 13; CDR3: CASSRGGIAEAFF; DNA: TGTGCCAGCAGCCGGGGGGGAATCGCTGAAGCTTTCTTT
J: TRBJ1-2; D: -; V: TRBV10-3; size: few; length: 13; CDR3: CAISAGGFNGYTF; DNA: TGTGCCATCAGTGCCGGGGGGTTTAATGGCTACACCTTC
J: TRBJ1-1; D: TRBD1; V: TRBV6-2/TRBV6-3; size: -; length: 17; CDR3: CASSSAPNRGRKVGAFF; DNA: TGTGCCAGCAGTTCCGCCCCGAACAGGGGGCGGAAGGTTGGGGCTTTCTTT
J: TRBJ1-1; D: -; V: TRBV20-1; size: -; length: 13; CDR3: CSARDRWVTEAFF; DNA: TGCAGTGCTAGAGATCGCTGGGTTACTGAAGCTTTCTTT
J: TRBJ1-4; D: -; V: TRBV20-1; size: many; length: 13; CDR3: CSARHTWDEKLFF; DNA: TGCAGTGCTAGACACACATGGGACGAAAAACTGTTTTTT
J: TRBJ2-1; D: TRBD2; V: TRBV11-2; size: -; length: 16; CDR3: CASSLYGLAGGNEQFF; DNA: TGTGCCAGCAGCTTATACGGACTAGCTGGTGGCAATGAGCAGTTCTTC
J: TRBJ2-7; D: TRBD1; V: TRBV19; size: -; length: 15; CDR3: CASSIGTGLSYEQYF; DNA: TGTGCCAGTAGTATAGGGACAGGGCTCTCCTACGAGCAGTACTTC